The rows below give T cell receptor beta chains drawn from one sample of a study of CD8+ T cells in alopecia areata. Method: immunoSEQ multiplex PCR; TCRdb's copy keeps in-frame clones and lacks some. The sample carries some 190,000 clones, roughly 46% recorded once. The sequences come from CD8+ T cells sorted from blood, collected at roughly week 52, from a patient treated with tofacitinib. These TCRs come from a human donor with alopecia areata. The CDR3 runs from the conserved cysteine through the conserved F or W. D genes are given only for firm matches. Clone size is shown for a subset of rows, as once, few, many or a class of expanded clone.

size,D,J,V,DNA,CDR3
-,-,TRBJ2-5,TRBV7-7,TGTGCTAGCAGCTTAAGTGATGGAGCGGAGACCCAGTACTTC,CASSLSDGAETQYF
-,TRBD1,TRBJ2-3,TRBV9,TGTGCCAGCAGCGTGAACAGGGGTTTTGCAGATACGCAGTATTTT,CASSVNRGFADTQYF
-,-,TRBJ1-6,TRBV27,TGTGCCAGCAGTTTAATTGACGTAAATTCACCCCTCCACTTT,CASSLIDVNSPLHF
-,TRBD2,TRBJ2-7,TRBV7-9,TGTGCCAGCAGCCCCCCTCGGGAGGGGCACTCCTACGAGCAGTACTTC,CASSPPREGHSYEQYF
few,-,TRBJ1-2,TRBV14,TGTGCCAGCAGTAAAAGATTCAGGGGAGATGGCTACACCTTC,CASSKRFRGDGYTF
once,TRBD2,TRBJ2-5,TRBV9,TGTGCCAGCAGCTTGAGACCCGGGACTAGCGGGGGCCAAGAGACCCAGTACTTC,CASSLRPGTSGGQETQYF
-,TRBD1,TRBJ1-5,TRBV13,TGTGCCAGCAGCGTTGACAGGGGACAGCCCCAGCATTTT,CASSVDRGQPQHF
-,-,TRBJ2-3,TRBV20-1,TGCAGTGCTAGTCTTGGAGATACGCAGTATTTT,CSASLGDTQYF
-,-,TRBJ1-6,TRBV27,TGTGCCAGCAGTTTACTGGCTAGGGATTCACCCCTCCACTTT,CASSLLARDSPLHF
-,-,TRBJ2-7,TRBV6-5,TGTGCCAGCAGTTACTCCTTAGCTCACTCCTACGAGCAGTACTTC,CASSYSLAHSYEQYF
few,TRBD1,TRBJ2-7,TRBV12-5,TGTGCTAGTGGTTGGGACAGAACCTACGAGCAGTACTTC,CASGWDRTYEQYF
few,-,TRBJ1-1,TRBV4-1,TGCGCCAGCAGCCAAGTAAGGGGATATAGCACTGAAGCTTTCTTT,CASSQVRGYSTEAFF
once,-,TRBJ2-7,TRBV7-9,TGTGCCAGCAGCTCGGACATTCTCGAGCAGTACTTC,CASSSDILEQYF
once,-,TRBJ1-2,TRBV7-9,TGTGCCAGCAGCTTAGTAAAGGGGGAAATCTATGGCTACACCTTC,CASSLVKGEIYGYTF
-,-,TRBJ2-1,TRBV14,TGTGCCAGCAGCCAAGAATGGTCCGAGACACCTAACAATGAGCAGTTCTTC,CASSQEWSETPNNEQFF
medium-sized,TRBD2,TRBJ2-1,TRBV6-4,TGTGCCAGCAGTGAGGGGACTAGCGCCAATGAGCAGTTCTTC,CASSEGTSANEQFF